The clone carrying this T cell receptor beta chain appeared a few times. Its antigen is not identified. A much larger clone differs from this one at a single base, so this may be a read error. This sample was taken from a study of T cells in Graves' hyperthyroidism and ophthalmopathy. Isolation of PBMCs was performed on 9.5 to 10 ml fresh peripheral blood. RNA transcripts were the template for amplifying TCR beta CDR3 regions. The HTBI primer set was used in a first-round RT-PCR of the TCR CDR3. TCRdb processed the multiplex PCR reads anew with MiXCR; each CDR3 protein has one entry. The table includes around 610,000 distinct CDR3 sequences, approximately 14% detected once. The CDR3 sequence is 12 residues long. Germline values: CDR1 LGHDT, CDR2 YNNKEL (reference sequence). The study's findings and limits: Stable hyperthyroidism was separated from ophthalmopathy by a model based on 13 V-J features.

The chain employs TRBV3-1 and TRBJ2-5; D uncertain. The sequenced sample consisted of blood. This TCR was sampled from a woman between 40 and 50 years old with Graves' ophthalmopathy. CDR3 DNA: TGTGCCCGCAGCCAAGCACGGGAGACCCAGTACTTC. Translation gives CARSQARETQYF.